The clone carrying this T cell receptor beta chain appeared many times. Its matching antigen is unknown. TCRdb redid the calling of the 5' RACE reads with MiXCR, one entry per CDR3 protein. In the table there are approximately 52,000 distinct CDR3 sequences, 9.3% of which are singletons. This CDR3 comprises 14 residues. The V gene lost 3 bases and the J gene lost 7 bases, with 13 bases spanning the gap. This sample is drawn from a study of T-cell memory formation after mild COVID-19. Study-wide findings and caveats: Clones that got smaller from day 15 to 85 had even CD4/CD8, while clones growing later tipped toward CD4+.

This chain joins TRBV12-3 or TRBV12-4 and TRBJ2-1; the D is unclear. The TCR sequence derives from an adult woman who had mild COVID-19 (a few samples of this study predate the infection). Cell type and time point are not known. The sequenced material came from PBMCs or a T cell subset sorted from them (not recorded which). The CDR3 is CASSLSSRWNEQFF. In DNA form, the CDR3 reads TGTGCCAGCAGTTTGTCGAGTCGGTGGAATGAGCAGTTCTTC.